The 32 T cell receptor beta chains presented below share a single source sample, sequenced in a study of TIL therapy for anti-PD-1-resistant metastatic lung cancer. Time point here: pre-treatment sample, taken before nivolumab and TIL therapy. The immunoSEQ assay was v3. Here immunoSEQ multiplex PCR was the method, and the copy in TCRdb shows in-frame clones only, minus some. The profile shows some 45,000 clones, approximately 86% of them singletons. The material was blood, obtained at baseline. The receptors were sampled from a person between 30 and 80 years old with non-small cell lung cancer.

Only a few counts were recorded for this clone. The genes are TRBV19 and TRBJ1-5; perhaps TRBD1 as D (6 bases). The V end was cut by 6 bases, the J end by 0 bases, with 12 bases between. Looked up from germline, CDR1 is LNHDA and CDR2 is SQIVND (reference sequence). The CDR3 is 15 amino acids. CDR3 sequence (DNA): TGTGCCAGTAGCGTGGGGGCAGTTAGCAATCAGCCCCAGCATTTT. Translated, it gives CASSVGAVSNQPQHF.

This clone showed up just once. One end of the junction varies from germline; a read error may be responsible. The rearrangement joins TRBV19 to TRBJ1-5; a weak D match, TRBD1 (5 bases). The CDR3 totals 14 residues. Per germline, CDR1 LNHDA and CDR2 SQIVND (reference sequence). This CDR3 reads CASSVDSSNQPQHF. CDR3 nucleotides: TGTGCCAGTAGTGTAGACAGTAGCAATCAGCCCCAGCATTTT.

This sequence joins TRBV28 and TRBJ2-5; 9 bases agree with TRBD1. The germline V gene encodes CDR1 MDHEN and CDR2 SYDVKM. This CDR3 is 17 amino acids long. With V trimmed by 5 bases and J by 2 bases, 12 bases remained unmatched. CDR3 loop: CASSTGGASFWQETQYF. Written as DNA, the CDR3 is TGTGCCAGCAGTACAGGGGGCGCTTCTTTTTGGCAAGAGACCCAGTACTTC.

This clone has just one count. The rearrangement joins TRBV27 to TRBJ1-4; 7 bases map to TRBD1. Germline V gives CDR1 MNHEY, CDR2 SMNVEV (reference sequence). After removal of 5 bases from V and 8 bases from J, the junction contained 11 bases not matched to a gene. The CDR3 covers 15 residues. The CDR3 spells CASSPTTGLREKLFF. In DNA form, the CDR3 reads TGTGCCAGCAGTCCAACGACAGGGCTAAGGGAAAAACTGTTTTTT.

The DNA for the CDR3 is TGTGCCAGCAGCTTGCAGGGGGCGGGAAATTCACCCCTCCACTTT. Translated: CASSLQGAGNSPLHF. The rearrangement uses TRBV7-2 and TRBJ1-6; 8 bases fit TRBD1. This CDR3 comprises 15 residues. Germline CDR1 is SGHTA and CDR2 is FQGNSA. Trimming took 3 bases from V and 7 from J; bases not matched to a gene: 5. Variable domain in full (rest from reference TRBV7-2 and TRBJ1-6): GAGVSQSPSNKVTEKGKDVELRCDPISGHTALYWYRQSLGQGLEFLIYFQGNSAPDKSGLPSDRFSAERTGGSVSTLTIQRTQQEDSAVYLCASSLQGAGNSPLHFGNGTRLTVT.

This chain joins TRBV9 and TRBJ2-7; no clear D. CDR1 is SGDLS, CDR2 YYNGEE, per germline. Trimming pared 0 bases from V and 3 bases from J, leaving 10 bases between. This CDR3 is 14 amino acids long. The CDR3 DNA follows: TGTGCCAGCAGCGTAGGGGCGGCCGGCTACGAGCAGTACTTC. Protein: CASSVGAAGYEQYF.

This clone is a singleton in its sample. The gene calls are TRBV24-1 and TRBJ2-5; D is unclear. The CDR3 sequence is 14 residues long. The V gene lost 3 bases and the J gene lost 4 bases, with 11 bases spanning the gap. The germline CDR1 and CDR2 sequences are KGHDR and SFDVKD. The CDR3 DNA is TGTGCCACCAGTGATCGCACGAAGGGAGAGACCCAGTACTTC. Translated: CATSDRTKGETQYF.

V is TRBV6-5 and J is TRBJ1-4; D uncertain. The CDR3 sequence is 13 residues long. V lost 7 bases to trimming and J lost 8 bases, with 14 bases between them. The germline V gene has CDR1 MNHEY and CDR2 SVGAGI. This CDR3 reads CASTPFSGEKLFF. CDR3 nucleotide sequence: TGTGCCAGCACCCCCTTCTCAGGCGAAAAACTGTTTTTT.

This sequence joins TRBV19 and TRBJ2-1, with TRBD2 identical over 7 bases. V lost 10 bases to trimming and J lost 4 bases; unmatched junction nucleotides: 7. Germline CDR1 is LNHDA and CDR2 is SQIVND (reference sequence). The CDR3 is 13 amino acids. The CDR3 DNA is TGTGCCACGACCGGGACTACTTACAATGAGCAGTTCTTC. The encoded protein is CATTGTTYNEQFF. Full variable domain (remainder filled in from reference TRBV19 and TRBJ2-1): DGGITQSPKYLFRKEGQNVTLSCEQNLNHDAMYWYRQDPGQGLRLIYYSQIVNDFQKGDIAEGYSVSREKKESFPLTVTSAQKNPTAFYLCATTGTTYNEQFFGPGTRLTVL.

This clone was recorded once. The chain recombines TRBV14 with TRBJ2-6, with 11 nucleotides matching TRBD2. The CDR3 contains 18 residues. Trimming cost V 3 bases and J 1 base; bases outside gene matches: 5. Germline V gene lookup returns CDR1 SGHDN and CDR2 FVKESK. CDR3 coding DNA: TGTGCCAGCAGCCAGGGGCTAGCGGGAGGATCTGGGGCCAACGTCCTGACTTTC. Protein product: CASSQGLAGGSGANVLTF.

This chain connects TRBV28 to TRBJ2-7, with 9 positions matching TRBD2. The CDR3 is 15 residues long. CDR1 and CDR2 (germline): MDHEN, SYDVKM. The V gene end was trimmed by 3 bases and the J gene end by 3 bases; junction bases not matched to a gene: 6. The CDR3 loop is CASSFSSGVDYEQYF. The CDR3 bases are TGTGCCAGCAGTTTTTCTAGCGGGGTAGACTACGAGCAGTACTTC. The entire variable domain, with the rest obtained from reference TRBV28 and TRBJ2-7, is as follows: DVKVTQSSRYLVKRTGEKVFLECVQDMDHENMFWYRQDPGLGLRLIYFSYDVKMKEKGDIPEGYSVSREKKERFSLILESASTNQTSMYLCASSFSSGVDYEQYFGPGTRLTVT.

The V gene is TRBV3-1 (or the pseudogene TRBV3-2), the J gene TRBJ1-6, with D perhaps TRBD1 (5 bases). The V and J ends lost 6 bases and 2 bases respectively, with 17 bases between them. The CDR3 is 17 amino acids. Germline-derived CDR1 and CDR2 are LGHDT and YNNKEL (reference sequence). CDR3 sequence: CASSFDRILTYNSPLHF. The CDR3 DNA sequence: TGTGCCAGCAGTTTCGACAGAATATTAACCTATAATTCACCCCTCCACTTT.

V gene TRBV5-6 combines with J gene TRBJ1-5; 9 bases fit TRBD1. CDR1 is SGHDT and CDR2 is YYEEEE in the germline V gene. The CDR3 is 18 amino acids. V was clipped by 1 base and J by 0 bases; unmatched bases: 8. CDR3 in amino acids: CASSLMDRGPYSNQPQHF. In nucleotides, the CDR3 is TGTGCCAGCAGCTTGATGGACAGGGGCCCCTATAGCAATCAGCCCCAGCATTTT.

The V and J genes are TRBV9 and TRBJ2-2; 10 nucleotides align to TRBD1. Unmatched junction bases numbered 7, after V lost 4 bases and J lost 1 base. The CDR3 is made up of 17 amino acids. CDR1 SGDLS and CDR2 YYNGEE come from the germline V gene. CDR3 loop: CASSFPRDRGNTGELFF. The CDR3 DNA sequence: TGTGCCAGCAGCTTCCCCCGGGACAGGGGGAACACCGGGGAGCTGTTTTTT.

The V gene is TRBV3-1 (or the pseudogene TRBV3-2), the J gene TRBJ2-7; 7 nucleotides agree with TRBD1. V was clipped by 5 bases and J by 3 bases; unmatched bases: 4. Germline CDR1 LGHDT, CDR2 YNNKEL (reference sequence). CDR3 size: 13 residues. The CDR3 sequence: CASSSPGGYEQYF. The CDR3 coding sequence is TGTGCCAGCAGCTCCCCAGGGGGCTACGAGCAGTACTTC.

This chain connects TRBV2 to TRBJ1-2; D gene unclear. The V end lost 7 bases, the J end lost 5 bases, and 14 bases lay between the germline ends. The CDR3 spans 13 residues. Germline CDR1 is SNHLY and CDR2 is FYNNEI. CDR3: CASNDNPGYGYTF. The CDR3 nucleotides are TGTGCCAGCAATGATAACCCGGGGTATGGCTACACCTTC. Using reference TRBV2 and TRBJ1-2 for the parts outside the CDR3, the full variable domain is EPEVTQTPSHQVTQMGQEVILRCVPISNHLYFYWYRQILGQKVEFLVSFYNNEISEKSEIFDDQFSVERPDGSNFTLKIRSTKLEDSAMYFCASNDNPGYGYTFGSGTRLTVV.

The genes are TRBV6-2 or TRBV6-3 and TRBJ2-5; D is ambiguous. The V and J ends lost 2 bases and 5 bases respectively, with 6 bases between them. This CDR3 has 12 residues. In germline, CDR1 is MNHEY, CDR2 SVGEGT. The CDR3 here is CASSYPLETQYF. CDR3 nucleotide sequence: TGTGCCAGCAGTTACCCACTGGAGACCCAGTACTTC.

The rearrangement links TRBV4-3 to TRBJ2-3, with 10 positions matching TRBD2. This CDR3 region has 16 residues. Germline lookup yields CDR1 LGHNA and CDR2 YSLEER. Trimming cost V 4 bases and J 4 bases; bases outside gene matches: 8. The CDR3 region is CASSPYSGGAPDTQYF. CDR3 sequence (DNA): TGCGCCAGCAGCCCCTACAGCGGGGGGGCCCCAGATACGCAGTATTTT.

The gene calls are TRBV7-3 and TRBJ2-1; 12 bases are shared with TRBD2. Unmatched junction bases numbered 5, after V lost 5 bases and J lost 6 bases. This CDR3 spans 15 amino acids. Looked up from germline, CDR1 is SGHTA and CDR2 is FQGTGA. The chain's CDR3 is CASSRGLAGVNEQFF. The DNA of the CDR3 is TGTGCCAGCAGCCGGGGACTAGCGGGCGTCAATGAGCAGTTCTTC.

The rearrangement joins TRBV30 to TRBJ1-2; unclear D gene. The V end was cut by 1 base, the J end by 5 bases, with 17 bases between. From germline, CDR1 is GTSNPN and CDR2 SVGIG (reference sequence). The CDR3 is made up of 15 amino acids. CDR3 region: CAWSAGPGVLYGYTF. Written as DNA, the CDR3 is TGTGCCTGGAGTGCAGGACCGGGTGTTCTTTATGGCTACACCTTC.

This clone was counted only a few times. The chain combines TRBV28 with TRBJ1-5; TRBD1 is a possible D gene (6 bases). The CDR3 is made up of 15 amino acids. V was pared by 8 bases and J by 4 bases, with 18 bases between. Germline values: CDR1 MDHEN, CDR2 SYDVKM. This CDR3 is CASQSPGARNQPQHF. Written as DNA, the CDR3 is TGTGCCAGCCAATCCCCGGGGGCAAGGAATCAGCCCCAGCATTTT.

The V gene is TRBV9, the J gene TRBJ2-3; the D gene is possibly TRBD2 (6 bases). The CDR3 runs 14 residues. Deletions cut 2 bases from V and 2 bases from J, with 9 bases between. From germline, CDR1 is SGDLS and CDR2 YYNGEE. Written as DNA, the CDR3 is TGTGCCAGCAGCGTCTCTAGCGCCACAGATACGCAGTATTTT. Its translation: CASSVSSATDTQYF.

The chain carries TRBV11-2 and TRBJ2-1, with D perhaps matching TRBD2 (7 bases). Trimming took off 4 bases at V and 7 bases at J, with 20 bases between the two ends. In germline, CDR1 is SGHAT, CDR2 FQNNGV. This CDR3 has 16 amino acids. In DNA form, the CDR3 reads TGTGCCAGCAGCTCCTACGCGGGGGCGCTAGGAAATGAGCAGTTCTTC. Its translation: CASSSYAGALGNEQFF.

V usage is TRBV27 and J usage is TRBJ2-3, with 9 bases identical to TRBD2. From germline, CDR1 is MNHEY and CDR2 SMNVEV (reference sequence). The CDR3 contains 16 residues. J gave up 5 bases and V 7 bases, and 13 bases lay outside the gene matches. The CDR3 here is CASTSLYSGSGDTQYF. The CDR3 nucleotides read TGTGCCAGCACCTCCCTCTATAGCGGGAGCGGAGATACGCAGTATTTT.

The rearrangement joins TRBV19 to TRBJ2-7; 8 nucleotides align to TRBD1. Germline V gene data show CDR1 as LNHDA and CDR2 as SQIVND (reference sequence). V lost 4 bases, J lost 3 bases, and 8 bases stayed unmatched. CDR3 size: 15 residues. CDR3 residues: CASSSPGQGYYEQYF. Here the CDR3 DNA reads TGTGCCAGTAGTAGCCCCGGACAGGGTTACTACGAGCAGTACTTC. Variable domain in full (rest from reference TRBV19 and TRBJ2-7): DGGITQSPKYLFRKEGQNVTLSCEQNLNHDAMYWYRQDPGQGLRLIYYSQIVNDFQKGDIAEGYSVSREKKESFPLTVTSAQKNPTAFYLCASSSPGQGYYEQYFGPGTRLTVT.

This clone was picked up one time. This sequence joins TRBV9 and TRBJ2-2; D is possibly TRBD1 or TRBD2 (6 bases each). The V end lost 0 bases, the J end lost 3 bases, and 15 bases lay between the germline ends. Per germline, CDR1 SGDLS and CDR2 YYNGEE. The CDR3 length is 17 residues. The CDR3 sequence: CASSVGWGARYTGELFF. CDR3 in DNA: TGTGCCAGCAGCGTAGGATGGGGGGCCCGGTACACCGGGGAGCTGTTTTTT.

The gene calls are TRBV21-1 and TRBJ2-7. TRBV21-1 is a pseudogene segment. The CDR3 extends over 16 amino acids. Written as DNA, the CDR3 is TGTGCCAGCAGCAAAAATCCGACAGGGAGGGACTACGAGCAGTACTTC. It specifies CASSKNPTGRDYEQYF.

The chain is built from TRBV2 and TRBJ2-2, with 8 bases fitting TRBD2. The trim removed 6 bases at V and 3 bases at J, leaving 3 bases unmatched. CDR1 SNHLY and CDR2 FYNNEI come from the germline V gene. This CDR3 contains 14 residues. CDR3: CASSGGADTGELFF. The CDR3 DNA sequence: TGTGCCAGCAGCGGGGGGGCTGACACCGGGGAGCTGTTTTTT.

This chain links TRBV7-2 with TRBJ2-3; 9 positions agree with TRBD2. CDR3 length: 12 amino acids. The V segment lost 4 bases and the J segment 10 bases; nucleotides outside the gene matches: 3. The germline V gene has CDR1 SGHTA and CDR2 FQGNSA. The CDR3 spells CASSSGLAAQYF. CDR3 coding DNA: TGTGCCAGCAGCTCGGGACTAGCCGCGCAGTATTTT.

V usage is TRBV6-5 and J usage is TRBJ2-2, with TRBD1 matching 7 bases. The CDR3 covers 14 residues. Trimming removed 8 bases from V and 3 bases from J; junction bases left unmatched: 6. Germline CDR1 is MNHEY and CDR2 is SVGAGI. The CDR3 sequence is CASRRQGDTGELFF. DNA for the CDR3: TGTGCCAGCCGAAGACAGGGTGACACCGGGGAGCTGTTTTTT.

This clone has a single count. This chain uses TRBV13 with TRBJ2-3, with D hard to call. Germline V gene data show CDR1 as PRHDT and CDR2 as FYEKMQ (reference sequence). V was pared by 3 bases and J by 4 bases, with 8 bases between. The CDR3 consists of 13 residues. This CDR3 reads CASSFRQSDTQYF. CDR3 nucleotide sequence: TGTGCCAGCAGCTTCCGGCAGTCAGATACGCAGTATTTT.

The CDR3 is CASRNSYEKLFF. CDR3 nucleotides: TGTGCCAGTAGGAACAGTTATGAAAAACTGTTTTTT. V is TRBV19 and J is TRBJ1-4, with D unresolved. Germline CDR1 is LNHDA and CDR2 is SQIVND (reference sequence). The CDR3 has 12 residues. V was trimmed by 6 bases and J by 6 bases, leaving 8 bases between them.